Each of the 31 T cell receptor beta chains below was sequenced from the same sample in a study of T-cell reconstitution after alpha-beta-depleted transplantation in children. Unique molecular identifiers were incorporated into the prepared TCRbeta library. MiXCR, run by TCRdb on the PCR reads, gives a single entry per CDR3 protein. The data hold around 800,000 distinct CDR3 sequences, with 16% observed a single time. The specimen comprised PBMCs, mostly from graft donor cells, sampled 360 days after TCRalphabeta/CD19-depleted stem cell transplant. The origin of the receptors is a male patient younger than 18 who had a stem cell transplant for acute lymphoblastic leukemia, so the T cells may come from the graft donor.

The table lists this clonotype with a few counts. The chain is built from TRBV7-9 and TRBJ2-7; perhaps TRBD2 as D (6 bases). Germline CDR1 and CDR2: SEHNR and FQNEAQ (reference sequence). The length of the CDR3 is 16 residues. V lost 5 bases to trimming and J lost 2 bases, with 19 bases between them. The chain's CDR3 is CASSRDRPGLTYEQYF. CDR3 sequence (DNA): TGTGCCAGCAGCCGAGATAGACCGGGACTTACCTACGAGCAGTACTTC.

This chain joins TRBV7-6 and TRBJ2-5, with 11 bases fitting TRBD2. The CDR3 is made up of 15 amino acids. With 1 base clipped from V and 5 bases from J, the junction kept 3 bases outside the gene matches. Germline CDR1 reads SGHVS; CDR2 reads FNYEAQ. The CDR3 region is CASSLGSSGRETQYF. In DNA form, the CDR3 reads TGTGCCAGCAGCTTAGGTTCTAGCGGGAGGGAGACCCAGTACTTC.

This clonotype was counted a few times. CDR3 amino acids: CASSPSLGPRAFF. The CDR3 DNA follows: TGTGCCAGCAGTCCGTCATTGGGGCCGAGAGCTTTCTTT. The chain has TRBV6-2 or TRBV6-3 and TRBJ1-1; TRBD1 might be the D (5 bases). Trimming took off 5 bases at V and 10 bases at J, with 17 bases between the two ends. Looked up from germline, CDR1 is MNHEY and CDR2 is SVGEGT. The CDR3 extends over 13 amino acids.

This clonotype was picked up one time. Since the CDR3 does not end with the conserved phenylalanine or tryptophan, this likely comes from a read error. CDR3 bases: TGCAGTGCAGACAGGGTCTCCTACGAGCAGTACTCC. Amino acid sequence: CSADRVSYEQYS. This rearrangement joins TRBV20-1 to TRBJ2-7; the match to TRBD1 covers 7 bases. Per the germline V gene, CDR1 is DFQATT and CDR2 is SNEGSKA (reference sequence). Unmatched junction bases numbered 2, after V lost 6 bases and J lost 0 bases. The CDR3 is made up of 12 amino acids.

The CDR3 sequence is CASSPVFAPGNEQFF. In nucleotides, the CDR3 is TGTGCCAGCAGCCCGGTCTTTGCGCCCGGCAATGAGCAGTTCTTC. This sequence joins TRBV5-6 and TRBJ2-1; D call uncertain. CDR1 SGHDT and CDR2 YYEEEE come from the germline V gene. There are 15 residues in the CDR3. The V and J ends lost 4 bases and 6 bases respectively, with 17 bases between them.

This clonotype has ten or more counts. This chain links TRBV18 with TRBJ2-1, with unresolved D. Germline V CDR1 and CDR2: KGHSH, LQKENI. The CDR3 totals 13 residues. Trimming removed 0 bases at V and 10 bases at J, with 10 bases between. CDR3 sequence reads: CASSPPIRLEQFF. The DNA for the CDR3 is TGTGCCAGCTCACCACCGATCAGGTTAGAGCAGTTCTTC.

This clonotype was detected only a few times. V and J are TRBV28 and TRBJ2-5; no clear D gene. This CDR3 is built from 14 residues. V was shortened by 7 bases and J by 5 bases, with 17 bases between the two germline ends. Germline assignment: CDR1 MDHEN and CDR2 SYDVKM. The CDR3 nucleotides are TGTGCCAGCACCCGCTGGCAGACTCGTGAGACCCAGTACTTC. Translation: CASTRWQTRETQYF.

Only a few counts were recorded for this clonotype. V gene TRBV5-1 combines with J gene TRBJ2-7, with 9 bases lining up with TRBD1. The V gene end was trimmed by 5 bases and the J gene end by 3 bases; junction bases not matched to a gene: 6. The germline V gene has CDR1 SGHRS and CDR2 YFSETQ. The CDR3 length is 14 residues. CDR3: CASRTGTGHYEQYF. CDR3 DNA sequence: TGCGCCAGCAGAACCGGGACAGGGCACTACGAGCAGTACTTC.

V is TRBV5-8 and J is TRBJ1-5; possible D gene TRBD1, 5 bases. Germline V gives CDR1 SGHTS, CDR2 YDEGEE. V shed 4 bases and J shed 9 bases, with 17 bases lying between them. CDR3 length equals 14 residues. CDR3 in amino acids: CASSLREDGGPQHF. The CDR3 DNA is TGTGCCAGCAGCCTCAGGGAAGATGGCGGGCCCCAGCATTTT.

This chain connects TRBV3-1 to TRBJ2-3, with 8 bases aligning to TRBD2. The CDR3 is 16 amino acids. CDR1 and CDR2 (germline): LGHDT, YNNKEL (reference sequence). With 4 bases clipped from V and 2 bases from J, the junction kept 8 bases outside the gene matches. The CDR3 here is CASSRPTGGYTDTQYF. The CDR3 DNA reads TGTGCCAGCAGCCGACCTACGGGAGGGTACACAGATACGCAGTATTTT.

The chain employs TRBV27 and TRBJ1-2; TRBD1 matches at 9 bases. CDR1 and CDR2 from the germline V gene are MNHEY and SMNVEV (reference sequence). The ends lost 2 bases at V and 5 bases at J; junction bases unmatched: 6. This CDR3 contains 15 residues. This chain's CDR3 is CASSLLGQGWYGYTF. DNA for the CDR3: TGTGCCAGCAGTTTACTGGGACAGGGATGGTATGGCTACACCTTC.

This sequence joins TRBV5-1 and TRBJ2-1, with 7 bases matching TRBD2. This CDR3 has 14 amino acids. The junction had 8 bases not matched to a gene; V was cut back by 10 bases and J by 1 base. The germline V gene encodes CDR1 SGHRS and CDR2 YFSETQ. The CDR3 nucleotides read TGCGCCGGGGGAACGGGGGGTTCCTACAATGAGCAGTTCTTC. Translated: CAGGTGGSYNEQFF. Full variable domain (rest looked up from reference TRBV5-1 and TRBJ2-1): KAGVTQTPRYLIKTRGQQVTLSCSPISGHRSVSWYQQTPGQGLQFLFEYFSETQRNKGNFPGRFSGRQFSNSRSEMNVSTLELGDSALYLCAGGTGGSYNEQFFGPGTRLTVL.

The table lists this clonotype with a few counts. CDR3 in amino acids: CAISESQKGPLYEQYF. The CDR3 nucleotides are TGTGCCATCAGTGAGTCACAGAAGGGACCATTATACGAGCAGTACTTC. The rearrangement links TRBV10-3 to TRBJ2-7; either TRBD1 or TRBD2 may fit D (5 bases each). The germline V and J ends were trimmed by 0 bases and 4 bases, with 16 bases remaining between them. Germline V gene lookup returns CDR1 ENHRY and CDR2 SYGVKD. The CDR3 extends over 16 amino acids.

The chain combines TRBV12-3 or TRBV12-4 with TRBJ2-1, with 10 bases matching TRBD1. The CDR3 has 18 amino acids. Trimming took 5 bases from V and 0 from J; bases not matched to a gene: 10. The CDR3 region is CASSPQGQGSSSYNEQFF. CDR3 nucleotides: TGTGCCAGCAGTCCTCAGGGACAGGGGTCCAGCTCCTACAATGAGCAGTTCTTC.

The J gene is TRBJ2-2, the V gene TRBV6-1, with D perhaps being TRBD1 or TRBD2 (5 bases each). Trimming took off 6 bases at V and 8 bases at J, with 22 bases between the two ends. CDR3 length: 16 residues. CDR1 is MNHNS, CDR2 SASEGT, per germline. CDR3 sequence: CASSPGPGLTRGELFF. The CDR3 DNA is TGTGCCAGCAGCCCCGGACCGGGGCTAACGCGGGGGGAGCTGTTTTTT.

The chain uses TRBV18 and TRBJ2-7; a possible D gene is TRBD1 (5 bases). Trimming stripped 5 bases from V and 2 bases from J, with 16 bases between. CDR3 length: 15 residues. Germline CDR1 KGHSH, CDR2 LQKENI. CDR3 sequence: CASSIDSPDPYEQYF. CDR3 in DNA: TGTGCCAGCTCAATTGACAGTCCTGACCCCTACGAGCAGTACTTC.

This clonotype was seen a few times. The V call is TRBV6-5, the J call TRBJ1-2; D gene uncertain. With 2 bases removed from V and 7 bases from J, the gap between germline ends came to 11 bases. Germline-derived CDR1 and CDR2 are MNHEY and SVGAGI. The CDR3 runs 13 residues. The CDR3 spells CASSYRGMSGYTF. The CDR3 nucleotides are TGTGCCAGCAGTTACAGAGGGATGAGTGGCTACACCTTC.

There are a few counts of this clonotype. The chain recombines TRBV24-1 with TRBJ2-7; D is perhaps TRBD1 (6 bases). This CDR3 contains 13 residues. V dropped 4 bases and J dropped 4 bases, with 10 bases sitting between them. CDR1 KGHDR and CDR2 SFDVKD come from the germline V gene. The CDR3 here is CATSDPGQYEQYF. CDR3 bases: TGTGCCACCAGTGACCCCGGACAGTACGAGCAGTACTTC.

This clonotype was observed a few times. CDR3 loop: CASSLAGSLGLAADTQYF. The CDR3 coding sequence is TGTGCCAGCAGCTTAGCAGGATCCTTGGGACTAGCGGCAGATACGCAGTATTTT. The V call is TRBV11-1, the J call TRBJ2-3; 11 bases are shared with TRBD2. The V gene's germline CDR1 is SGHAT and CDR2 FQDESV (reference sequence). V dropped 0 bases and J dropped 4; count of bases not matched to a gene: 9. This CDR3 has 18 amino acids.

The V and J genes are TRBV28 and TRBJ1-5, with TRBD1 as a possible D gene (5 bases). This CDR3 comprises 15 residues. Germline V gene sequence: CDR1 MDHEN, CDR2 SYDVKM. V lost 3 bases to trimming and J lost 2 bases, with 11 bases between them. The CDR3 spells CASSLGGYGNQPQHF. The CDR3 DNA is TGTGCCAGCAGTTTGGGGGGGTACGGCAATCAGCCCCAGCATTTT.

This clonotype appeared a few times. The chain's CDR3 is CASTLEGLARNEQFF. CDR3 in DNA: TGTGCCAGCACCCTTGAGGGACTAGCTAGGAATGAGCAGTTCTTC. The chain couples TRBV6-2 or TRBV6-3 to TRBJ2-1; 9 nucleotides match TRBD2. V dropped 7 bases and J dropped 7; count of bases not matched to a gene: 11. Germline V CDR1 and CDR2: MNHEY, SVGEGT. The CDR3 contains 15 residues.

This clonotype was detected ten times or more. The gene calls are TRBV12-3 or TRBV12-4 and TRBJ2-3; D not resolved. The germline V and J ends were trimmed by 1 base and 0 bases, with 17 bases remaining between them. The CDR3 runs 18 residues. CDR3 coding DNA: TGTGCCAGCAGTTTAGTGGTACAGACAACCTCTAGCACAGATACGCAGTATTTT. It is translated as CASSLVVQTTSSTDTQYF.

The V gene is TRBV20-1, the J gene TRBJ2-7; D uncertain. This CDR3 has 14 residues. Germline V gives CDR1 DFQATT, CDR2 SNEGSKA (reference sequence). V shed 2 bases and J shed 1 base, with 12 bases lying between them. Here the CDR3 DNA reads TGCAGTGCTAGACCCTTGAGCAGTTCCTACGAGCAGTACTTC. It codes for CSARPLSSSYEQYF.

This clonotype has ten or more counts. This sequence joins TRBV29-1 and TRBJ1-1, with D unclear. V was pared by 7 bases and J by 0 bases, with 12 bases between. CDR3 length: 13 amino acids. Germline values: CDR1 SQVTM, CDR2 ANQGSEA. The CDR3 protein is CSANHVMNTEAFF. The DNA of the CDR3 is TGCAGCGCAAACCACGTTATGAACACTGAAGCTTTCTTT. The full variable domain, completed using reference TRBV29-1 and TRBJ1-1, is SAVISQKPSRDICQRGTSLTIQCQVDSQVTMMFWYRQQPGQSLTLIATANQGSEATYESGFVIDKFPISRPNLTFSTLTVSNMSPEDSSIYLCSANHVMNTEAFFGQGTRLTVV.

This clonotype was observed a handful of times. The chain carries TRBV24-1 and TRBJ2-7, with TRBD1 matching 8 bases. The trim removed 3 bases at V and 0 bases at J, leaving 6 bases unmatched. The germline V gene encodes CDR1 KGHDR and CDR2 SFDVKD. The CDR3 is 16 residues long. In DNA form, the CDR3 reads TGTGCCACCAGTGATCCCCGGGACAGGAGCTCCTACGAGCAGTACTTC. Protein product: CATSDPRDRSSYEQYF.

This clonotype was counted a few times. The rearrangement links TRBV6-2 or TRBV6-3 to TRBJ2-7; 10 bases line up with TRBD2. Germline V gives CDR1 MNHEY, CDR2 SVGEGT. J gave up 6 bases and V 3 bases, and 5 bases lay outside the gene matches. The CDR3 spans 14 residues. Written as DNA, the CDR3 is TGTGCCAGCAGTTATTTACAGCGGGAGGGCGAGCAGTACTTC. Its translation: CASSYLQREGEQYF.

This clonotype was detected many times. The chain carries TRBV20-1 and TRBJ2-3; possible D gene TRBD2, 5 bases. Germline CDR1 DFQATT, CDR2 SNEGSKA (reference sequence). Trimming took 4 bases from V and 2 from J, leaving 19 bases between them. The CDR3 sequence is 16 residues long. This chain's CDR3 is CSAKSLAGSYTDTQYF. As DNA, the CDR3 is TGCAGTGCTAAGTCCCTAGCTGGGTCCTACACAGATACGCAGTATTTT.

The chain uses TRBV9 and TRBJ2-1; no reliable D call. Germline V CDR1 and CDR2: SGDLS, YYNGEE. The CDR3 extends over 15 amino acids. Trimming shortened V by 3 bases and J by 0 bases, and 10 bases separated the two germline ends. As DNA, the CDR3 is TGTGCCAGCAGCGCCGCTCCAGACTCCTACAATGAGCAGTTCTTC. It specifies CASSAAPDSYNEQFF. The full variable domain, in which reference TRBV9 and TRBJ2-1 provide the parts outside the CDR3, is DSGVTQTPKHLITATGQRVTLRCSPRSGDLSVYWYQQSLDQGLQFLIQYYNGEERAKGNILERFSAQQFPDLHSELNLSSLELGDSALYFCASSAAPDSYNEQFFGPGTRLTVL.

The chain links TRBV4-1 to TRBJ2-5, with D perhaps given as TRBD1 or TRBD2 (5 bases each). The CDR3 is 15 residues long. Trimming took 0 bases from V and 1 from J, leaving 9 bases between them. Germline V gene data show CDR1 as MGHRA and CDR2 as YSYEKL. The CDR3 DNA sequence: TGCGCCAGCAGCCAAGAATCCGGGGCCCAAGAGACCCAGTACTTC. It translates to CASSQESGAQETQYF.

In its sample, this clonotype was seen a few times. This chain uses TRBV4-1 with TRBJ1-2, with no clear D. CDR3 length: 13 amino acids. Trimming removed 4 bases from V and 4 bases from J, with 10 bases in between. CDR1 and CDR2 from the germline V gene are MGHRA and YSYEKL. The CDR3 region has the DNA TGCGCCAGCAGCCTATTCCAGAGCTATGGCTACACCTTC. It specifies CASSLFQSYGYTF.

This clonotype was observed a handful of times. The chain links TRBV5-1 to TRBJ2-7; D may match TRBD1 or TRBD2 (5 bases each). The V and J ends lost 4 bases and 5 bases respectively, with 16 bases between them. The CDR3 consists of 14 residues. From germline, CDR1 is SGHRS and CDR2 YFSETQ. The CDR3 bases are TGCGCCAGCAGCCCGGGATGGGGGATCCACGAGCAGTACTTC. Translating it yields CASSPGWGIHEQYF.